This TCR beta chain was observed in a study of metastatic and nonmetastatic thyroid tumors. Trimming took 0 bases from V and 4 from J, leaving 15 bases between them. CDR1 and CDR2 from the germline V gene are SGHAT and FQNNGV. The CDR3 consists of 16 residues. All patients reached thyroid surgery having received no treatment beforehand. This clone occurred many times. Its antigen remains unknown. Study-wide points: Malignant thyroid tumors reportedly had TCR beta diversity that was significantly higher than in benign nodules, in blood and tumor.

TCRdb reanalyzed the PCR reads via MiXCR. Of 20,000 to 25,000 clones listed, about 20% are singletons. Sequencing input: adjacent normal tissue. The rearrangement uses TRBV11-2 and TRBJ1-2, with a weak D call TRBD1 (6 bases). The TCR sequence derives from a female donor with papillary thyroid cancer or a benign thyroid nodule (not recorded which). Some clones in this sample may be carry-over from other donors' samples. The CDR3 region has the DNA TGTGCCAGCAGCTTAGACAGGGGACGGAGGGTCTATGGCTACACCTTC. This gives the protein CASSLDRGRRVYGYTF.